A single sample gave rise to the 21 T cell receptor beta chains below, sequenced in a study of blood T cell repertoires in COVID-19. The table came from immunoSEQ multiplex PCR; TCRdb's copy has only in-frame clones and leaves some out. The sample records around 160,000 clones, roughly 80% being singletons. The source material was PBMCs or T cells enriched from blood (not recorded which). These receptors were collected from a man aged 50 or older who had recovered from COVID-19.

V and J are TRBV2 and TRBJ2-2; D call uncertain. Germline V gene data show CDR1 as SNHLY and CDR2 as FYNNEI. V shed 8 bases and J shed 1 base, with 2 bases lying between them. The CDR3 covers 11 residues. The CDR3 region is CASRNTGELFF. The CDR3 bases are TGTGCCAGCCGGAACACCGGGGAGCTGTTTTTT.

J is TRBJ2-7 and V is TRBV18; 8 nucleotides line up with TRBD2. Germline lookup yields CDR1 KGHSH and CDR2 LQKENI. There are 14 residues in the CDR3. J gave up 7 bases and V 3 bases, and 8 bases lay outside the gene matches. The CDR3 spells CASSPGTRVEEQYF. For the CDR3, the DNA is TGTGCCAGCTCACCCGGGACTAGAGTTGAGGAGCAGTACTTC.

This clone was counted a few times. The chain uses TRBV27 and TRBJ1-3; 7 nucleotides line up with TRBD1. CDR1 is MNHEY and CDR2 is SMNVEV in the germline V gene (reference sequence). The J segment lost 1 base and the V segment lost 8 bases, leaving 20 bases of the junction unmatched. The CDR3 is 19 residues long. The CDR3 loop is CASGPLTGIGLVSGNTIYF. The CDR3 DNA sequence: TGTGCCAGCGGTCCCCTGACAGGGATTGGTTTGGTGTCTGGAAACACCATATATTTT.

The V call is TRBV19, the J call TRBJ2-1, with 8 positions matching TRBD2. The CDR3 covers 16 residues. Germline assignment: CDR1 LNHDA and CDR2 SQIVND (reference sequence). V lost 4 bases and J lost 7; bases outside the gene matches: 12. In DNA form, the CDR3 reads TGTGCCAGTAGTAGGACCGGGGGGGGAGTAAGGAATGAGCAGTTCTTC. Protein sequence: CASSRTGGGVRNEQFF.

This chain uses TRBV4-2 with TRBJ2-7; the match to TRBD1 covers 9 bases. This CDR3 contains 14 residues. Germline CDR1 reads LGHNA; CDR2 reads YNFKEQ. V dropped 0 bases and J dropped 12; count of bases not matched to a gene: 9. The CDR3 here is CASSQEQVGTGLYF. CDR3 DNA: TGTGCCAGCAGCCAAGAACAAGTCGGGACAGGGTTGTACTTC.

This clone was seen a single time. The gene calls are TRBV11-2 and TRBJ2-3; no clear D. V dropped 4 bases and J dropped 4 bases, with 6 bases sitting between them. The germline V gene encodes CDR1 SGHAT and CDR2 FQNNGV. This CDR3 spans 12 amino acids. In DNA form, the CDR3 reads TGTGCCAGCAGCTATTCGGCAGATACGCAGTATTTT. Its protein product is CASSYSADTQYF.

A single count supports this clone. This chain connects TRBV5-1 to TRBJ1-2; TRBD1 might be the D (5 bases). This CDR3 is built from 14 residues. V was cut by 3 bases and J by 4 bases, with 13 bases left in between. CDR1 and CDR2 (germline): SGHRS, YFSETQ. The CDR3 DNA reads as TGCGCCAGCAGCTCGGGACTGACTACCTATGGCTACACCTTC. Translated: CASSSGLTTYGYTF.

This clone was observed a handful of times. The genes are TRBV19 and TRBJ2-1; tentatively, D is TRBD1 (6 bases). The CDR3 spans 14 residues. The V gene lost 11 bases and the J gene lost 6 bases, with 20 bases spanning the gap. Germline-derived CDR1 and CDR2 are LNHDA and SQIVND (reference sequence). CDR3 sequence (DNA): TGTGCCGCCTCGACAGGATTAGGGGGCAATGAGCAGTTCTTC. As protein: CAASTGLGGNEQFF.

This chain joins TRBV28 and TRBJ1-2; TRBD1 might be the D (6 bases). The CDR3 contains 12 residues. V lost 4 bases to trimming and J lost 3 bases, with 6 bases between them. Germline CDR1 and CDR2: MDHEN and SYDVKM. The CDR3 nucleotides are TGTGCCAGCAGTTGGACAGACTATGGCTACACCTTC. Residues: CASSWTDYGYTF.

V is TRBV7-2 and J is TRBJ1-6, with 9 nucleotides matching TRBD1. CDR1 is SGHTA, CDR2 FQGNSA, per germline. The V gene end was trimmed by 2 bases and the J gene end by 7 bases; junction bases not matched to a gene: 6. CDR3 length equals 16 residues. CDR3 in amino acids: CASSLYGTGPNSPLHF. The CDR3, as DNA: TGTGCCAGCAGCTTATATGGGACAGGGCCGAATTCACCCCTCCACTTT.

The CDR3 sequence: CASSLDSLRQETQYF. CDR3 nucleotides: TGCGCCAGCAGCTTGGATTCACTGCGACAGGAGACCCAGTACTTC. This chain connects TRBV5-1 to TRBJ2-5, with a weak D call TRBD1 (5 bases). V dropped 0 bases and J dropped 5 bases, with 14 bases sitting between them. This CDR3 is 15 amino acids long. Germline lookup yields CDR1 SGHRS and CDR2 YFSETQ.

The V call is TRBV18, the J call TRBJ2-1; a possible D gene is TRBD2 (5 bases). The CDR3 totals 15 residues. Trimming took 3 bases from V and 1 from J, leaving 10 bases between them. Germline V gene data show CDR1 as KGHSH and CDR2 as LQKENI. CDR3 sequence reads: CASSPSLVSYNEQFF. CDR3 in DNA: TGTGCCAGCTCACCCTCACTAGTTTCCTACAATGAGCAGTTCTTC.

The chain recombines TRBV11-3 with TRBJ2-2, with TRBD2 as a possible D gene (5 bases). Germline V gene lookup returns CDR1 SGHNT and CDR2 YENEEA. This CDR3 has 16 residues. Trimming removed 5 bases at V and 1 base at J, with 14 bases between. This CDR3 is CASSPAIGGNTGELFF. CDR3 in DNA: TGTGCCAGCAGCCCGGCGATAGGAGGGAACACCGGGGAGCTGTTTTTT.

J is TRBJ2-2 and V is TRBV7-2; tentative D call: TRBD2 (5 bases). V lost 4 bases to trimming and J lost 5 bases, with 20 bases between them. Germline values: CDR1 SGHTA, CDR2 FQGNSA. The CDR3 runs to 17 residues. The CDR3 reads CASSSHPGSAQTGELFF. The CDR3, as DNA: TGTGCCAGCAGCTCCCACCCGGGGAGTGCGCAGACCGGGGAGCTGTTTTTT.

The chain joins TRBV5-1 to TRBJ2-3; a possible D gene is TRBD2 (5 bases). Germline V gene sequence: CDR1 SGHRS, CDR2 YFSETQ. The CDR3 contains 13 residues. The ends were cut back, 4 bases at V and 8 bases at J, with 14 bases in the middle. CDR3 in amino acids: CASSGDGVGTQYF. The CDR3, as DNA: TGCGCCAGCAGCGGCGACGGGGTTGGTACGCAGTATTTT. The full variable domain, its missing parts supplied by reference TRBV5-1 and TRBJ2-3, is KAGVTQTPRYLIKTRGQQVTLSCSPISGHRSVSWYQQTPGQGLQFLFEYFSETQRNKGNFPGRFSGRQFSNSRSEMNVSTLELGDSALYLCASSGDGVGTQYFGPGTRLTVL.

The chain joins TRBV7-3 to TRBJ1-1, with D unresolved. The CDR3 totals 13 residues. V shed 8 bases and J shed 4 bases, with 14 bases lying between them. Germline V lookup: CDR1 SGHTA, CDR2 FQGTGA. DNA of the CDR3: TGTGCCAGCGCCAGTGGGCTCGGCACTGAAGCTTTCTTT. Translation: CASASGLGTEAFF. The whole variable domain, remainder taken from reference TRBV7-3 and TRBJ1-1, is GAGVSQTPSNKVTEKGKYVELRCDPISGHTALYWYRQSLGQGPEFLIYFQGTGAADDSGLPNDRFFAVRPEGSVSTLKIQRTERGDSAVYLCASASGLGTEAFFGQGTRLTVV.

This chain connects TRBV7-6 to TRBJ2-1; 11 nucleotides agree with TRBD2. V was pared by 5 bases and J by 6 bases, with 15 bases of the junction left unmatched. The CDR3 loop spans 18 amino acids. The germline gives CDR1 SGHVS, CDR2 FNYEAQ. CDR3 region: CASSKGTSGFSESNEQFF. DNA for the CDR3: TGTGCCAGCAGCAAAGGGACTAGCGGCTTCTCCGAAAGCAATGAGCAGTTCTTC. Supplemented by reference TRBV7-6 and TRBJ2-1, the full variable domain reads GAGVSQSPRYKVTKRGQDVALRCDPISGHVSLYWYRQALGQGPEFLTYFNYEAQQDKSGLPNDRFSAERPEGSISTLTIQRTEQRDSAMYRCASSKGTSGFSESNEQFFGPGTRLTVL.

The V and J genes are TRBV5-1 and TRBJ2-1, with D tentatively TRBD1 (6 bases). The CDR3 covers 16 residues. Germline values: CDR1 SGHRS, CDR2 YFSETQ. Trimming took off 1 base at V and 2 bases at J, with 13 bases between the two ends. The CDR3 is CASSLRPGATYNEQFF. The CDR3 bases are TGCGCCAGCAGCTTGCGTCCAGGGGCGACCTACAATGAGCAGTTCTTC.

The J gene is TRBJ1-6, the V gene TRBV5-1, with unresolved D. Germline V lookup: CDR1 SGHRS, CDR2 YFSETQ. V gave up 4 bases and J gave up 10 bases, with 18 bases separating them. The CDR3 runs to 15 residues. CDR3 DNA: TGCGCCAGCAGCCCCCAGGTCGCGGAGGTATCACCCCTCCACTTT. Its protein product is CASSPQVAEVSPLHF.

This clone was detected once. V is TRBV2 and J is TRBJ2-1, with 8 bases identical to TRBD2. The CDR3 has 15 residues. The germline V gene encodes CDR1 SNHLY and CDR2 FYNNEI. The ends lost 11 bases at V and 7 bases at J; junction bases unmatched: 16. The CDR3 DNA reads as TGTGCCGCGGGGGATCCAGCGGGAGTTGGAAATGAGCAGTTCTTC. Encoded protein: CAAGDPAGVGNEQFF.

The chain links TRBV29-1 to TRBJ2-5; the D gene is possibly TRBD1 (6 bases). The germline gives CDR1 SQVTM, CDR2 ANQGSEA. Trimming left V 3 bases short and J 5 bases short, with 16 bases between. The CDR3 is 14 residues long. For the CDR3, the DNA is TGCAGCGTTGACCGGACAGTGGGGGCTGAGACCCAGTACTTC. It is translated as CSVDRTVGAETQYF.